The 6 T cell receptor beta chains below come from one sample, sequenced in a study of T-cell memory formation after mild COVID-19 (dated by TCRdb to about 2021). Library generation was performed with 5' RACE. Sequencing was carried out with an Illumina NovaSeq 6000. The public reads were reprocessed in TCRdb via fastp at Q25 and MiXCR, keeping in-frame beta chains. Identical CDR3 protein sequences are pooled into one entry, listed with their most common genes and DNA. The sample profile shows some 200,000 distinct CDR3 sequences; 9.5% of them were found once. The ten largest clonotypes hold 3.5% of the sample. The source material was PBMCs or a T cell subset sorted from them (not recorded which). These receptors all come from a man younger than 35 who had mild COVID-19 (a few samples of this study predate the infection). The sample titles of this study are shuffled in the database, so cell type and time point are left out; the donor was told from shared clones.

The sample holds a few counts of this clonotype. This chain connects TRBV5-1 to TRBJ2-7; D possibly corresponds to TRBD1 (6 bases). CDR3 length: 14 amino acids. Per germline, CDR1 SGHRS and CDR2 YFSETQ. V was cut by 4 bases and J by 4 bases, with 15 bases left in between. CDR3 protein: CASSLAGQTYEQYF. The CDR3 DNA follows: TGCGCCAGCAGCCTCGCTGGACAGACTTACGAGCAGTACTTC.

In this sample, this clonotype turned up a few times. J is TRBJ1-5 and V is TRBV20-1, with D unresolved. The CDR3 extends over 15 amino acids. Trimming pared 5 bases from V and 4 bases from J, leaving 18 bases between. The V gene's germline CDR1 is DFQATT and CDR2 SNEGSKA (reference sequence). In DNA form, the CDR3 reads TGCAGTGCTGGCATCGGGCCCATCCCAAATCAGCCCCAGCATTTT. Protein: CSAGIGPIPNQPQHF.

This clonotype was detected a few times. The CDR3 region is CSVGQGRETDTQYF. CDR3 bases: TGCAGCGTGGGACAGGGTCGGGAGACAGATACGCAGTATTTT. The chain employs TRBV29-1 and TRBJ2-3; 9 bases match TRBD1. V gave up 6 bases and J gave up 3 bases; unmatched junction bases: 7. The CDR3 has 14 residues. The germline V gene encodes CDR1 SQVTM and CDR2 ANQGSEA.

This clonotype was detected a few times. In nucleotides, the CDR3 is TGTGCCAGCAGCTTAACAGGGGGCCACGAGCAGTACTTC. This codes for CASSLTGGHEQYF. The chain recombines TRBV7-2 with TRBJ2-7, with 9 bases identical to TRBD1. The CDR3 is made up of 13 amino acids. V gave up 2 bases and J gave up 5 bases; unmatched junction bases: 1. Germline-derived CDR1 and CDR2 are SGHTA and FQGNSA.

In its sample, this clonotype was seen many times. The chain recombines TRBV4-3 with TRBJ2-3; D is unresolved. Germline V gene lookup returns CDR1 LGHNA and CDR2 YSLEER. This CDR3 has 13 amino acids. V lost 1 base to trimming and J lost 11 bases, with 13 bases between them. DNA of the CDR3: TGCGCCAGCAGCCAAGTAAGAGAGTCGGGGCAGTATTTT. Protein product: CASSQVRESGQYF.

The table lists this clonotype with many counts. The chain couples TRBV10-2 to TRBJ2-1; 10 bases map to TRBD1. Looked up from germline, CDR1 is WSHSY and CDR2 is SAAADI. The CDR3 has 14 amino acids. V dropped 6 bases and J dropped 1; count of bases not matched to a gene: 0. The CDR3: CASRDRGSYNEQFF. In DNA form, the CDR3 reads TGCGCCAGCAGGGACAGGGGGTCCTACAATGAGCAGTTCTTC.